The source of this T cell receptor beta chain is a study of human T cells and chemical hapten exposure (dated by TCRdb to the early 2020s). Regarding the complete study: For sensitization, 2% DPC in acetone was applied to a 2 cm by 2 cm area of upper inner arm skin. Nearly 30 alopecia patients gave blood for TCR sequencing at one to four time points (pre-sensitization, 2, 6 and 24 weeks). The patient cohort, mostly female, included alopecia areata with under or over 50% scalp involvement, alopecia totalis and alopecia universalis. Blood was sampled from patients pre-sensitization (week 0) and at 2, 6 and about 24 weeks after DPC sensitization. Throughout the study period of roughly 24 weeks, patients also received therapeutic DPC doses to the scalp every week. Each blood RNA sample was used to sequence both TCR alpha and TCR beta chains. Patch testing on the upper back used Finn chambers containing 0.01% DPC, with scoring done after 6 days according to International Contact Dermatitis Research Group standards. The libraries were sequenced as a pool, and the TCR yield per sample differed mostly because of small variations in library volumes within the pool. This study followed changes in the peripheral blood TCR repertoire in vivo during primary and secondary sensitization of alopecia patients to the hapten diphenylcyclopropenone (DPC).

The V and J ends are trimmed by 4 bases and 4 bases, leaving 16 bases between them. The germline V gene supplies CDR1 MDHEN and CDR2 SYDVKM. Reading from cysteine to phenylalanine, the CDR3 counts 16 amino acids. Solely the CDR3 DNA is kept, with 48 bases framed from the first base. A note on this clonotype: Its target antigen remains unknown. Base qualities are not provided; no much larger clone lies one nucleotide away.

The receptor library was made with RACE. Sequencing was performed on a NextSeq 500. During library preparation, unique molecular identifiers were attached to individual cDNA molecules so that TCRs could be counted in a quantitative, reproducible way. The original pipeline was this. A median of around 100,000 TCRs per sample was observed, with a range of about 23,224 to 690,600. The Decombinator software suite was used to annotate the V, J and CDR3 of the TCR reads. To make PS versus PT1 abundance plots, every sample was subsampled to the same number of TCRs (28,000). Expanded TCRs were defined as absent before sensitization and observed at least eight times at the 2-week time point. TCRdb reworked the public reads: Q25 trimming with fastp, MiXCR clone assembly, productive beta chains retained. Each record represents a unique CDR3 protein, reported with the most common genes and DNA among its rows. TCRdb, not the original authors, processed these V and J calls. For this sample there are roughly 40,000 distinct CDR3 sequences; roughly 12% appear just once. Clones ranked in the top ten supply roughly 2.5% of the sample.

Study-wide conclusions, independent of this receptor: Because every patient had alopecia, a presumed autoimmune disease, the patients' immune response might differ from that of healthy individuals. Compared with pre-sensitization or healthy control sets, expanded TCRs formed significantly more large CDR3 similarity clusters, which is consistent with antigen-driven responses. The number of TCRs above 1 in 1000 frequency did not change with DPC sensitization; there was no evidence of global repertoire structure alterations. The number of PT1 expanded TCRs positively correlated with patch test score, significant at thresholds 8, 16 and 32 but not 4. After repeated subsampling, the strength of the expansion versus patch-test correlation and the threshold at which it became significant changed.

The sample's time point label, decoded: patch test 3, about 24 weeks after DPC sensitization. The intended sense of this specimen's treatment or condition label: therapeutic diphenylcyclopropenone sensitization with weekly scalp DPC. Total RNA was extracted from unfractionated whole blood collected in Tempus Blood RNA tubes. At every patch-test visit, the blood draw took place before the patch test was put on. Patients were eligible if aged 18 to 70, diagnosed with alopecia and judged suitable for DPC therapy, and pregnant patients were excluded. The source of this sequence is a woman in her 40s with alopecia areata. Some clones in this sample may be carry-over from other donors' samples. The sequence is built from TRBV28 and TRBJ1-4; D gene: possibly TRBD1, on 5 matching bases. Here the sequenced sample was whole blood, taken in connection with sensitization to the hapten diphenylcyclopropenone (DPC). The CDR3 is CASSSLDRTLNEKLFF. Here is the DNA: TGTGCCAGCAGTTCCCTTGACAGAACCCTTAATGAAAAACTGTTTTTT. The reference TRBV28 and TRBJ1-4 proteins fill in what lies around the CDR3, so the full variable domain reads DVKVTQSSRYLVKRTGEKVFLECVQDMDHENMFWYRQDPGLGLRLIYFSYDVKMKEKGDIPEGYSVSREKKERFSLILESASTNQTSMYLCASSSLDRTLNEKLFFGSGTQLSVL.